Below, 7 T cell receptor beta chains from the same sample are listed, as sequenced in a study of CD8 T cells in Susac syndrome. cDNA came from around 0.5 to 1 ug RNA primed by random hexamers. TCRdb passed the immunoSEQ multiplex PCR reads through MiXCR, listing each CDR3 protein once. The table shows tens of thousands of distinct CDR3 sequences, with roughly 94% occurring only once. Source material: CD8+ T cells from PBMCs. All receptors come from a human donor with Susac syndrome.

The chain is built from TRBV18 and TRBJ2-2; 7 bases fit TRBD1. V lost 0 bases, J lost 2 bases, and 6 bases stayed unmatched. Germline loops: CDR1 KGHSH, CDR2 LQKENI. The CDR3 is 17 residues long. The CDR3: CASSPPQDRTNTGELFF. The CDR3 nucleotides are TGTGCCAGCTCACCACCTCAGGACAGGACCAACACCGGGGAGCTGTTTTTT. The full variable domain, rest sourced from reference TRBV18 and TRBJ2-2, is NAGVMQNPRHLVRRRGQEARLRCSPMKGHSHVYWYRQLPEEGLKFMVYLQKENIIDESGMPKERFSAEFPKEGPSILRIQQVVRGDSAAYFCASSPPQDRTNTGELFFGEGSRLTVL.

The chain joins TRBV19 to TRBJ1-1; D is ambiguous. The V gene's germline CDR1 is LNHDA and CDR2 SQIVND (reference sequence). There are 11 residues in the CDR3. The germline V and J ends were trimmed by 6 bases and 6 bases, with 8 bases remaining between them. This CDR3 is CASREGAEAFF. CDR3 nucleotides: TGTGCCAGTAGGGAGGGCGCTGAAGCTTTCTTT.

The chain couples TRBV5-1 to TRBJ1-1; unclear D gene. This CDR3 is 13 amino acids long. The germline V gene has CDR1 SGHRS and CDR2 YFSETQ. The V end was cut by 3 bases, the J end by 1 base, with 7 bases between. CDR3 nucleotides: TGCGCCAGCAGCTCCCCAGCGAACACTGAAGCTTTCTTT. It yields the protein CASSSPANTEAFF.

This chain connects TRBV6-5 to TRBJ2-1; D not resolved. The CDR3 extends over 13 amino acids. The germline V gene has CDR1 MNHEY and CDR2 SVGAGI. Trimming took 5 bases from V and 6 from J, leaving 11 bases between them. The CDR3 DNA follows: TGTGCCAGCAGTCCCTCAATTGGCAATGAGCAGTTCTTC. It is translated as CASSPSIGNEQFF.

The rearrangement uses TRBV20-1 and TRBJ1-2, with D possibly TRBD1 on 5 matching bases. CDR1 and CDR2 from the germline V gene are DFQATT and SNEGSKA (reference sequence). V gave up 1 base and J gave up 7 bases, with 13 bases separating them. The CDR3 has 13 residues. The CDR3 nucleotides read TGCAGTGCTAGAGTCCAGGGAGAGGGTGGCTACACCTTC. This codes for CSARVQGEGGYTF.

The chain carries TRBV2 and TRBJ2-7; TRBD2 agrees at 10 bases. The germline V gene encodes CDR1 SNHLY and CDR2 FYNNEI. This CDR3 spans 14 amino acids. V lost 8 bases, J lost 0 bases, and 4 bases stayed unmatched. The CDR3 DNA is TGTGCCAGCTCCGGGACTAGCGCCTCCTACGAGCAGTACTTC. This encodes CASSGTSASYEQYF. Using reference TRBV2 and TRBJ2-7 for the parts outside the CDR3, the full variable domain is EPEVTQTPSHQVTQMGQEVILRCVPISNHLYFYWYRQILGQKVEFLVSFYNNEISEKSEIFDDQFSVERPDGSNFTLKIRSTKLEDSAMYFCASSGTSASYEQYFGPGTRLTVT.

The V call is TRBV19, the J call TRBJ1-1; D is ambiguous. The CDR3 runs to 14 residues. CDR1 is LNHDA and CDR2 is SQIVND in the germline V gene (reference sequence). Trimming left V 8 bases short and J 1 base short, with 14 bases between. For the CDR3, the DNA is TGTGCCAGTGGTGTTAGTTGGGGGAACACTGAAGCTTTCTTT. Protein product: CASGVSWGNTEAFF.